Shown below are 28 T cell receptor beta chains from a single sample sequenced in a study of blood T cell repertoires in COVID-19. Generated by immunoSEQ multiplex PCR, the TCRdb table keeps only in-frame clones and is missing some. The table records 250,000 to 300,000 clones, around 85% of them present only once. The sequencing input was PBMCs or T cells enriched from blood (not recorded which). Receptors were obtained from a woman in her forties or fifties who had recovered from COVID-19.

The chain recombines TRBV11-3 with TRBJ2-1, with 10 bases matching TRBD1. V gave up 5 bases and J gave up 5 bases; unmatched junction bases: 6. The CDR3 contains 15 residues. Germline V gene sequence: CDR1 SGHNT, CDR2 YENEEA. The CDR3 DNA follows: TGTGCCAGCAGCCTCCCCGGGACAGGGGACAATGAGCAGTTCTTC. Amino acids: CASSLPGTGDNEQFF.

This chain joins TRBV25-1 and TRBJ1-2, with D possibly matching TRBD1 (6 bases). The CDR3 is made up of 15 amino acids. Germline V gene data show CDR1 as MGHDK and CDR2 as SYGVNS. Deletions cut 4 bases from V and 2 bases from J, with 14 bases between. The CDR3 here is CASSGPGEKNYGYTF. CDR3 sequence (DNA): TGTGCCAGCAGTGGACCAGGGGAAAAAAACTATGGCTACACCTTC.

This rearrangement joins TRBV3-1 (or the pseudogene TRBV3-2) to TRBJ2-1, with TRBD2 matching 9 bases. CDR1 LGHDT and CDR2 YNNKEL come from the germline V gene (reference sequence). The J segment lost 1 base and the V segment lost 0 bases, leaving 4 bases of the junction unmatched. The CDR3 length is 17 residues. CDR3 DNA sequence: TGTGCCAGCAGCCAAGATGGACTAGCGCGATCCTACAATGAGCAGTTCTTC. It encodes CASSQDGLARSYNEQFF.

This clone was seen once. The identical CDR3 is also encoded by other nucleotide sequences in the sample. The chain recombines TRBV5-4 with TRBJ2-2, with 11 positions matching TRBD2. The trim removed 4 bases at V and 4 bases at J, leaving 3 bases unmatched. CDR3 length equals 15 residues. CDR1 SGHNT and CDR2 YYREEE come from the germline V gene (reference sequence). CDR3 in amino acids: CASSAGTSGTGELFF. The CDR3 bases are TGTGCCAGCAGCGCCGGGACTAGCGGCACCGGGGAGCTGTTTTTT. The complete variable domain, with remaining parts taken from reference TRBV5-4 and TRBJ2-2, reads ETGVTQSPTHLIKTRGQQVTLRCSSQSGHNTVSWYQQALGQGPQFIFQYYREEENGRGNFPPRFSGLQFPNYSSELNVNALELDDSALYLCASSAGTSGTGELFFGEGSRLTVL.

This chain joins TRBV6-1 and TRBJ2-7; 8 nucleotides agree with TRBD1. The CDR3 has 16 amino acids. J gave up 5 bases and V 1 base, and 10 bases lay outside the gene matches. CDR1 and CDR2 (germline): MNHNS, SASEGT. The CDR3 DNA follows: TGTGCCAGCAGTGAAGAGGTTTGGACAGGGATACACGAGCAGTACTTC. Translated, it gives CASSEEVWTGIHEQYF.

The chain employs TRBV3-1 (or the pseudogene TRBV3-2) and TRBJ2-7, with TRBD2 matching over 14 bases. CDR1 is LGHDT, CDR2 YNNKEL, per germline (reference sequence). The junction had 14 bases not matched to a gene; V was cut back by 4 bases and J by 0 bases. CDR3 length: 20 residues. This CDR3 is CASSPSSGTSGRRSSYEQYF. The CDR3 DNA follows: TGTGCCAGCAGCCCCAGTTCCGGGACTAGCGGGAGACGTAGCTCCTACGAGCAGTACTTC.

The V and J genes are TRBV14 and TRBJ2-4; D is undetermined. V lost 4 bases and J 6 bases, leaving 16 bases between the germline ends. The germline gives CDR1 SGHDN, CDR2 FVKESK. The CDR3 length is 15 residues. CDR3 DNA sequence: TGTGCCAGCAGCCCCATCCATTCAATTCCAAACATTCAGTACTTC. This encodes CASSPIHSIPNIQYF.

The chain joins TRBV18 to TRBJ2-2; TRBD2 agrees at 7 bases. Losses at the gene ends were 2 bases for V and 2 bases for J; bases not matched to a gene: 5. The CDR3 loop spans 16 amino acids. Germline V gene data show CDR1 as KGHSH and CDR2 as LQKENI. The CDR3 loop reads CASSPGGSLNTGELFF. In DNA form, the CDR3 reads TGTGCCAGCTCACCAGGCGGGAGCCTAAACACCGGGGAGCTGTTTTTT.

This clone appeared a single time. The V gene is TRBV19, the J gene TRBJ2-1; the match to TRBD2 covers 9 bases. Trimming removed 5 bases from V and 7 bases from J; junction bases left unmatched: 9. Germline CDR1 and CDR2: LNHDA and SQIVND (reference sequence). The CDR3 covers 15 residues. DNA of the CDR3: TGTGCCAGTAGTCCCCCAGGTAGCGGGAGAAATGAGCAGTTCTTC. It codes for CASSPPGSGRNEQFF.

The chain combines TRBV29-1 with TRBJ2-7; D is unclear. Deletions cut 0 bases from V and 0 bases from J, with 9 bases between. CDR1 and CDR2 from the germline V gene are SQVTM and ANQGSEA. This CDR3 is built from 14 residues. The chain's CDR3 is CSVEDPGYSYEQYF. The DNA for the CDR3 is TGCAGCGTTGAAGATCCGGGTTACTCCTACGAGCAGTACTTC.

The chain couples TRBV6-1 to TRBJ2-3; TRBD2 aligns across 8 bases. The ends lost 4 bases at V and 0 bases at J; junction bases unmatched: 6. The CDR3 sequence is 16 residues long. Germline V CDR1 and CDR2: MNHNS, SASEGT. The chain's CDR3 is CASSARLATSTDTQYF. Written as DNA, the CDR3 is TGTGCCAGCAGTGCACGACTAGCGACTAGCACAGATACGCAGTATTTT.

The V call is TRBV3-1 (or the pseudogene TRBV3-2), the J call TRBJ1-4; maybe TRBD1 (6 bases). Trimming removed 5 bases from V and 7 bases from J, with 14 bases in between. From germline, CDR1 is LGHDT and CDR2 YNNKEL (reference sequence). The CDR3 is 14 residues long. CDR3 sequence reads: CASSVAGASEKLFF. CDR3 in DNA: TGTGCCAGCAGCGTCGCAGGGGCTAGTGAAAAACTGTTTTTT.

This sequence joins TRBV10-3 and TRBJ2-2; D is perhaps TRBD1 (6 bases). Germline V lookup: CDR1 ENHRY, CDR2 SYGVKD. The length of the CDR3 is 13 residues. V was clipped by 4 bases and J by 4 bases, with 7 bases between them. CDR3: CAISAGVTGELFF. Here the CDR3 DNA reads TGTGCCATCAGTGCAGGGGTCACCGGGGAGCTGTTTTTT.

V usage is TRBV27 and J usage is TRBJ1-4, with a tentative D call TRBD1 (6 bases). Germline V CDR1 and CDR2: MNHEY, SMNVEV (reference sequence). The V end lost 6 bases, the J end lost 4 bases, and 18 bases lay between the germline ends. This CDR3 is 16 amino acids long. The CDR3 sequence: CASRQGGLFGNEKLFF. The CDR3 bases are TGTGCCAGCAGACAGGGCGGGTTATTCGGTAATGAAAAACTGTTTTTT.

The rearrangement links TRBV6-6 to TRBJ2-5; TRBD1 aligns across 8 bases. The germline V gene encodes CDR1 MNHNY and CDR2 SVGAGI (reference sequence). This CDR3 is 14 amino acids long. V shed 6 bases and J 1 base; nucleotides not matched to a gene: 4. In DNA form, the CDR3 reads TGTGCCAGCAGCCGCGGACAGGGCCAAGAGACCCAGTACTTC. This encodes CASSRGQGQETQYF.

The chain employs TRBV9 and TRBJ2-2; weak D call: TRBD1 (5 bases). V was shortened by 4 bases and J by 1 base, with 8 bases between the two germline ends. Per the germline V gene, CDR1 is SGDLS and CDR2 is YYNGEE. The CDR3 is 14 residues long. The CDR3 sequence: CASSRQGNTGELFF. CDR3 DNA sequence: TGTGCCAGCAGCCGCCAGGGGAACACCGGGGAGCTGTTTTTT.

The chain carries TRBV4-1 and TRBJ1-1; D is undetermined. CDR1 MGHRA and CDR2 YSYEKL come from the germline V gene. Trimming left V 0 bases short and J 0 bases short, with 8 bases between. The CDR3 totals 15 residues. The CDR3 loop reads CASSQDVSLNTEAFF. The CDR3 nucleotides read TGCGCCAGCAGCCAAGATGTCAGTCTGAACACTGAAGCTTTCTTT.

The genes are TRBV7-3 and TRBJ2-1; TRBD2 matches 9 bases. This CDR3 contains 15 residues. Germline CDR1 reads SGHTA; CDR2 reads FQGTGA. Germline trimming cut 4 bases from V and 4 bases from J; bases unmatched to any gene: 5. The CDR3 sequence is CASSSGLASYNEQFF. Here the CDR3 DNA reads TGTGCCAGCAGCTCGGGACTAGCCTCTTACAATGAGCAGTTCTTC.

This clone was recorded a few times. This sequence joins TRBV5-1 and TRBJ1-6; the match to TRBD1 covers 7 bases. J gave up 7 bases and V 4 bases, and 8 bases lay outside the gene matches. Germline values: CDR1 SGHRS, CDR2 YFSETQ. This CDR3 spans 15 amino acids. The CDR3 bases are TGCGCCAGCAGCCCGATGGGGACAGACAATTCACCCCTCCACTTT. Its protein product is CASSPMGTDNSPLHF.

The chain carries TRBV7-2 and TRBJ2-5; D is possibly TRBD1 (5 bases). The germline V gene has CDR1 SGHTA and CDR2 FQGNSA. This CDR3 contains 17 residues. The germline V and J ends were trimmed by 5 bases and 4 bases, with 23 bases remaining between them. The CDR3 reads CASSPGFGQGVGETQYF. In DNA form, the CDR3 reads TGTGCCAGCAGCCCCGGATTTGGGCAGGGCGTAGGAGAGACCCAGTACTTC.

The chain has TRBV5-1 and TRBJ2-5; TRBD2 aligns across 7 bases. Per germline, CDR1 SGHRS and CDR2 YFSETQ. The V gene end was trimmed by 6 bases and the J gene end by 3 bases; junction bases not matched to a gene: 11. This CDR3 spans 15 amino acids. The CDR3 reads CASTGGGRLEETQYF. The CDR3 DNA follows: TGCGCCAGCACGGGGGGAGGGAGACTTGAAGAGACCCAGTACTTC.

This clone is a singleton in its sample. The gene calls are TRBV5-4 and TRBJ1-2; 7 bases are a match to TRBD1. Per the germline V gene, CDR1 is SGHNT and CDR2 is YYREEE (reference sequence). The CDR3 sequence is 16 residues long. The junction had 16 bases not matched to a gene; V was cut back by 7 bases and J by 4 bases. The CDR3 sequence is CASRTMSGGRIYGYTF. CDR3 sequence (DNA): TGTGCCAGCCGGACGATGTCAGGGGGACGTATCTATGGCTACACCTTC.

V and J are TRBV19 and TRBJ2-7; TRBD2 might be the D (5 bases). CDR3 length equals 14 residues. V was pared by 1 base and J by 1 base, with 8 bases between. The germline gives CDR1 LNHDA, CDR2 SQIVND (reference sequence). The CDR3 nucleotides are TGTGCCAGTAGTATAGCTCGGGGTTCCTACGAGCAGTACTTC. This gives the protein CASSIARGSYEQYF.

J is TRBJ2-7 and V is TRBV5-4; 9 bases are shared with TRBD2. V shed 5 bases and J 6 bases; nucleotides not matched to a gene: 12. The CDR3 totals 15 residues. Per the germline V gene, CDR1 is SGHNT and CDR2 is YYREEE (reference sequence). The CDR3 bases are TGTGCCAGCAGGCCCGGGACTAGCAGATTTAGCGAGCAGTACTTC. Protein product: CASRPGTSRFSEQYF.

The chain couples TRBV5-6 to TRBJ2-1; 9 bases fit TRBD2. CDR3 length: 13 amino acids. J gave up 6 bases and V 4 bases, and 2 bases lay outside the gene matches. Germline-derived CDR1 and CDR2 are SGHDT and YYEEEE. The CDR3 spells CASSEGLANEQFF. The CDR3 coding sequence is TGTGCCAGCAGCGAGGGACTAGCCAATGAGCAGTTCTTC.

The chain is built from TRBV6-4 and TRBJ2-3; 8 bases align to TRBD1. The CDR3 is 15 residues long. Germline loops: CDR1 MRHNA, CDR2 SNTAGT. The trim removed 5 bases at V and 3 bases at J, leaving 7 bases unmatched. CDR3 in DNA: TGTGCCAGCAGTCGGACAGGGATCGGGACAGATACGCAGTATTTT. It translates to CASSRTGIGTDTQYF.

The sample holds one count of this clone. The V gene is TRBV18, the J gene TRBJ2-1; D is possibly TRBD1 (6 bases). Trimming cost V 5 bases and J 7 bases, with 15 bases left between them. The CDR3 sequence is 14 residues long. Germline V gene data show CDR1 as KGHSH and CDR2 as LQKENI. CDR3 DNA sequence: TGTGCCAGCTCAGCCTACTCAGGGGTAAATGAGCAGTTCTTC. Its protein product is CASSAYSGVNEQFF.

This chain connects TRBV3-1 (or the pseudogene TRBV3-2) to TRBJ1-1; tentative D call: TRBD1 (6 bases). In germline, CDR1 is LGHDT, CDR2 YNNKEL (reference sequence). Deletions cut 1 base from V and 4 bases from J, with 10 bases between. The CDR3 loop spans 14 amino acids. CDR3 bases: TGTGCCAGCAGCCAAGGAGGGGGGGTCACTGAAGCTTTCTTT. The encoded protein is CASSQGGGVTEAFF.